This is a list of T cell receptor beta chains from one sample in a study of identical twins. TCRdb independently ran MiXCR on the 5' RACE reads; one entry per CDR3 protein. The sample includes around 250,000 distinct CDR3 sequences, roughly 12% seen only once; the top ten take roughly 3.7%. The same sample was also studied in work on yellow fever vaccine responses in identical twins.

The sample consisted of memory (CD45RO+) T cells sorted from blood. Source of these receptors: a woman aged 18-29 years in good health. The CDR3 runs from the conserved cysteine through the conserved F or W. The order of the fields is V gene, J gene, clone size, D gene, CDR3 DNA, CDR3 protein. The D gene is left open where the match is weak. Part of the rows lack a size; the others show once, few, many or a class for expanded clones.

V: TRBV28; J: TRBJ2-3; size: NA; D: NA; DNA: TGTGCCAGCAGTCCGTGGGAGGATGGTGCAGATACGCAGTATTTT; CDR3: CASSPWEDGADTQYF
V: TRBV7-2; J: TRBJ2-1; size: NA; D: NA; DNA: TGTGCCAGCCGCGCCCCCGCAACAACCCACAATGAGCAGTTCTTC; CDR3: CASRAPATTHNEQFF
V: TRBV7-2; J: TRBJ2-1; size: many; D: TRBD1; DNA: TGTGCCAGCAGCTTAGCGGGGACAGGGTCCTACAATGAGCAGTTCTTC; CDR3: CASSLAGTGSYNEQFF
V: TRBV20-1; J: TRBJ2-6; size: NA; D: NA; DNA: TGCAGTGCTAGGGCGGGCTCTGGGGCCAACGTCCTGACTTTC; CDR3: CSARAGSGANVLTF
V: TRBV5-1; J: TRBJ2-2; size: many; D: TRBD1; DNA: TGCGCCAGTCACCGAGGGACAGGGGACACCGGGGAGCTGTTTTTT; CDR3: CASHRGTGDTGELFF
V: TRBV11-1; J: TRBJ2-2; size: NA; D: TRBD2; DNA: TGTGCCAGCAGCCCGTGGACTAGCGGGAGGATCAACACCGGGGAGCTGTTTTTT; CDR3: CASSPWTSGRINTGELFF
V: TRBV14; J: TRBJ2-1; size: few; D: NA; DNA: TGTGCCAGCAGCCAAGTCTTACGGGGTGAGCAGTTCTTC; CDR3: CASSQVLRGEQFF
V: TRBV5-1; J: TRBJ2-1; size: few; D: NA; DNA: TGCGCCAGCAGCTTGGCCAGTATCGACAATGAGCAGTTCTTC; CDR3: CASSLASIDNEQFF
V: TRBV20-1; J: TRBJ2-3; size: few; D: TRBD2; DNA: TGCAGTGCTCCCGTTCTAGCGGGAGGGTCCACAGATACGCAGTATTTT; CDR3: CSAPVLAGGSTDTQYF
V: TRBV24-1; J: TRBJ1-1; size: few; D: TRBD1; DNA: TGTGCCACCAGTGAACCCGGGACAGGGGCTGCTTTCTTT; CDR3: CATSEPGTGAAFF
V: TRBV11-2; J: TRBJ2-2; size: many; D: TRBD2; DNA: TGTGCCAGCACCCCAGAGGCGGGAGGGGTCGGGGAGCTGTTTTTT; CDR3: CASTPEAGGVGELFF
V: TRBV5-1; J: TRBJ2-4; size: few; D: NA; DNA: TGCGCCAGCAGCTTGGACCCGGATACTTTAAACATTCAGTACTTC; CDR3: CASSLDPDTLNIQYF
V: TRBV6-2/TRBV6-3; J: TRBJ2-7; size: NA; D: TRBD1; DNA: TGTGCCAGCAGTCACCCTCGACAGGGGAAGGACGAGCAGTACTTC; CDR3: CASSHPRQGKDEQYF
V: TRBV7-2; J: TRBJ1-3; size: many; D: NA; DNA: TGTGCCAGCAGCTTTGGGGTCTCTGGAAACACCATATATTTT; CDR3: CASSFGVSGNTIYF
V: TRBV6-1; J: TRBJ2-2; size: many; D: TRBD1; DNA: TGTGCCAGCAGCCCCAGGGGGCGGACCGGGGAGCTGTTTTTT; CDR3: CASSPRGRTGELFF
V: TRBV18; J: TRBJ2-1; size: few; D: NA; DNA: TGTGCCAGCTCACCAAAGAGCGATGAGCAGTTCTTC; CDR3: CASSPKSDEQFF